This T cell receptor (beta chain) was profiled in a study of OX40 agonist ivuxolimab in advanced cancers. About the research overall: Eligibility admitted prior anti-PD-1, anti-PD-L1 or anti-CTLA-4 therapy; 40% to 50% had some.

V dropped 5 bases and J dropped 10 bases, with 15 bases sitting between them. There are 14 residues in the CDR3. Germline loops: CDR1 MGHRA, CDR2 YSYEKL. Generated by immunoSEQ multiplex PCR, the TCRdb table keeps only in-frame clones and is missing some. This table has tens of thousands of clones, 80% to 90% appearing once. Sequencing was performed on CD4+ or CD8+ T cells sorted from blood, taken in a trial of the OX40 agonist ivuxolimab. The sequence derives from an adult with an advanced solid tumor such as melanoma, head and neck, liver or kidney cancer. The rearrangement joins TRBV4-1 to TRBJ1-6; D perhaps matches TRBD1 (5 bases). The chain's CDR3 is CASSTPGSLSPLHF. DNA for the CDR3: TGCGCCAGCAGCACCCCAGGGTCCCTCTCACCCCTCCACTTT.